Presented here are 21 T cell receptor beta chains from one specimen sequenced in a study of blood T cell repertoires in COVID-19. Profiling relied on immunoSEQ multiplex PCR, and the TCRdb table lists in-frame clones only, not all of them. The data contain about 310,000 clones, around 92% of them singletons. The sample comprised PBMCs or T cells enriched from blood (not recorded which). Receptors were obtained from a woman younger than 45 who had recovered from COVID-19.

J is TRBJ2-1 and V is TRBV9; 8 positions match TRBD2. The CDR3 consists of 15 residues. Germline CDR1 is SGDLS and CDR2 is YYNGEE. V gave up 0 bases and J gave up 5 bases; unmatched junction bases: 4. The CDR3 region has the DNA TGTGCCAGCAGCGTAGAGATAGCGGGGAACAATGAGCAGTTCTTC. Its translation is CASSVEIAGNNEQFF. Together with reference TRBV9 and TRBJ2-1, the CDR3 gives the full variable domain: DSGVTQTPKHLITATGQRVTLRCSPRSGDLSVYWYQQSLDQGLQFLIQYYNGEERAKGNILERFSAQQFPDLHSELNLSSLELGDSALYFCASSVEIAGNNEQFFGPGTRLTVL.

The chain combines TRBV5-8 with TRBJ2-1; D might be TRBD1 (6 bases). From germline, CDR1 is SGHTS and CDR2 YDEGEE. CDR3 length: 15 residues. V lost 4 bases and J 2 bases, leaving 13 bases between the germline ends. CDR3 sequence (DNA): TGTGCCAGCAGCCCCTTGGGGACAACCTACAATGAGCAGTTCTTC. It codes for CASSPLGTTYNEQFF.

This chain uses TRBV10-1 with TRBJ1-5, with TRBD1 identical over 10 bases. The germline CDR1 and CDR2 sequences are WNHNN and SYGVQD (reference sequence). The CDR3 loop spans 15 amino acids. With 0 bases clipped from V and 7 bases from J, the junction kept 3 bases outside the gene matches. The CDR3 DNA sequence: TGCGCCAGCAGTGAGTCGGGGACAGGGGCACAGCCCCAGCATTTT. It yields the protein CASSESGTGAQPQHF.

The chain recombines TRBV29-1 with TRBJ1-1, with TRBD1 identical over 7 bases. The CDR3 is 14 amino acids. The V gene's germline CDR1 is SQVTM and CDR2 ANQGSEA. J was trimmed by 0 bases and V by 6 bases; bases with no gene match: 7. The CDR3 loop is CSVGGQSMNTEAFF. The CDR3 coding sequence is TGCAGCGTCGGGGGACAGTCCATGAACACTGAAGCTTTCTTT. The variable domain in full, with the rest retrieved from reference TRBV29-1 and TRBJ1-1, is SAVISQKPSRDICQRGTSLTIQCQVDSQVTMMFWYRQQPGQSLTLIATANQGSEATYESGFVIDKFPISRPNLTFSTLTVSNMSPEDSSIYLCSVGGQSMNTEAFFGQGTRLTVV.

The rearrangement joins TRBV15 to TRBJ2-3; tentatively, D is TRBD2 (5 bases). Germline lookup yields CDR1 LNHNV and CDR2 YYDKDF (reference sequence). The CDR3 has 13 amino acids. Trimming removed 5 bases from V and 8 bases from J, with 14 bases in between. Here the CDR3 DNA reads TGTGCCACCAGCCCCAGCCCAGAGGGTACGCAGTATTTT. Its translation is CATSPSPEGTQYF.

J is TRBJ1-4 and V is TRBV30; 7 nucleotides match TRBD1. The CDR3 covers 15 residues. V shed 2 bases, J shed 4 bases, and the junction held 7 bases outside the gene matches. Germline V gives CDR1 GTSNPN, CDR2 SVGIG (reference sequence). CDR3 nucleotide sequence: TGTGCCTGGAGTCTTGGCGGGACAGATAATGAAAAACTGTTTTTT. Protein product: CAWSLGGTDNEKLFF.

The sample holds a few counts of this clone. This chain uses TRBV5-4 with TRBJ1-6; TRBD1 matches at 8 bases. The V segment lost 4 bases and the J segment 7 bases; nucleotides outside the gene matches: 7. Germline CDR1 reads SGHNT; CDR2 reads YYREEE (reference sequence). This CDR3 is 15 amino acids long. The CDR3 sequence: CASSTRDRLNSPLHF. The CDR3 DNA sequence: TGTGCCAGCAGCACCAGGGACAGGTTAAATTCACCCCTCCACTTT.

This sequence joins TRBV15 and TRBJ1-2; tentative D call: TRBD1 (6 bases). Germline V lookup: CDR1 LNHNV, CDR2 YYDKDF (reference sequence). The CDR3 consists of 14 residues. The ends were cut back, 1 base at V and 5 bases at J, with 11 bases in the middle. The CDR3 sequence is CATSRVGGVYGYTF. In DNA, the CDR3 is TGTGCCACCAGCAGAGTAGGGGGGGTTTATGGCTACACCTTC.

This clone is a singleton in its sample. The V gene is TRBV14, the J gene TRBJ1-1, with D hard to call. Trimming pared 0 bases from V and 11 bases from J, leaving 13 bases between. This CDR3 is 13 amino acids long. Per germline, CDR1 SGHDN and CDR2 FVKESK. The CDR3 region is CASSQDLMGVAFF. The DNA of the CDR3 is TGTGCCAGCAGCCAAGATCTGATGGGAGTTGCTTTCTTT. The full variable domain, completed using reference TRBV14 and TRBJ1-1, is EAGVTQFPSHSVIEKGQTVTLRCDPISGHDNLYWYRRVMGKEIKFLLHFVKESKQDESGMPNNRFLAERTGGTYSTLKVQPAELEDSGVYFCASSQDLMGVAFFGQGTRLTVV.

The genes are TRBV5-1 and TRBJ2-2, with D possibly being TRBD2 (5 bases). CDR3 length: 15 amino acids. V lost 6 bases, J lost 5 bases, and 17 bases lay in between. Germline CDR1 SGHRS, CDR2 YFSETQ. CDR3: CASTGEGLWTGELFF. Written as DNA, the CDR3 is TGCGCCAGCACCGGCGAGGGTTTGTGGACCGGGGAGCTGTTTTTT.

This sequence joins TRBV19 and TRBJ1-2, with TRBD1 identical over 7 bases. Germline V gene lookup returns CDR1 LNHDA and CDR2 SQIVND (reference sequence). The CDR3 totals 15 residues. J lost 2 bases, V lost 2 bases, and 5 bases had no gene match. The CDR3 nucleotides are TGTGCCAGTAGTATACGACAGGGAGCCAACTATGGCTACACCTTC. Amino acid sequence: CASSIRQGANYGYTF.

Comment on this clone: The sample carries other DNA sequences with the same CDR3. The genes are TRBV12-3 or TRBV12-4 and TRBJ2-7; no clear D gene. The V end was cut by 4 bases, the J end by 4 bases, with 5 bases between. The CDR3 is 11 residues long. The CDR3 DNA follows: TGTGCCAGCAGTTCCGTTTACGAGCAGTACTTC. Protein product: CASSSVYEQYF.

This clone was observed a single time. V usage is TRBV27 and J usage is TRBJ1-4; 10 bases line up with TRBD1. This CDR3 is built from 19 residues. The germline V gene encodes CDR1 MNHEY and CDR2 SMNVEV (reference sequence). The V and J ends lost 7 bases and 3 bases, in that order; junction bases with no gene match: 17. CDR3 bases: TGTGCCAGCACTATACGTCCCGGGACAGGGGATGCGCCTAATGAAAAACTGTTTTTT. This translates into CASTIRPGTGDAPNEKLFF.

The chain combines TRBV18 with TRBJ2-3; TRBD1 matches 7 bases. The length of the CDR3 is 14 residues. The V and J ends lost 3 bases and 5 bases, in that order; junction bases with no gene match: 5. CDR1 KGHSH and CDR2 LQKENI come from the germline V gene. The CDR3 loop reads CASSPGQAGDTQYF. The CDR3 coding sequence is TGTGCCAGCTCACCCGGACAGGCTGGAGATACGCAGTATTTT.

V and J are TRBV9 and TRBJ2-1; 8 bases are a match to TRBD2. With V trimmed by 0 bases and J by 8 bases, 7 bases remained unmatched. Germline V gene data show CDR1 as SGDLS and CDR2 as YYNGEE. The CDR3 extends over 15 amino acids. The CDR3 protein is CASSVGTGGLYEQFF. The CDR3 DNA sequence: TGTGCCAGCAGCGTAGGGACGGGAGGGCTTTATGAGCAGTTCTTC.

The V call is TRBV6-5, the J call TRBJ1-1; TRBD1 matches at 7 bases. CDR1 is MNHEY and CDR2 is SVGAGI in the germline V gene. The CDR3 totals 13 residues. Trimming removed 5 bases from V and 6 bases from J; junction bases left unmatched: 6. CDR3 loop: CASSRDRASEAFF. CDR3 DNA sequence: TGTGCCAGCAGTCGCGACAGGGCTTCTGAAGCTTTCTTT.

The chain links TRBV9 to TRBJ2-2, with TRBD2 identical over 11 bases. V trimming: 0 bases; J trimming: 2 bases; junction bases outside the gene matches: 0. Germline V gene sequence: CDR1 SGDLS, CDR2 YYNGEE. CDR3 size: 16 residues. The CDR3 DNA is TGTGCCAGCAGCGTAGGACTAGCGGGAAACACCGGGGAGCTGTTTTTT. It specifies CASSVGLAGNTGELFF.

The chain couples TRBV29-1 to TRBJ2-3; 10 bases are shared with TRBD1. CDR3 length: 17 residues. J lost 6 bases, V lost 4 bases, and 16 bases had no gene match. In germline, CDR1 is SQVTM, CDR2 ANQGSEA. As DNA, the CDR3 is TGCAGCGTTGGACGGAACACACCGGGACAGGGGACGGATACGCAGTATTTT. This sequence encodes CSVGRNTPGQGTDTQYF.

The chain combines TRBV2 with TRBJ1-1, with 7 bases fitting TRBD1. The trim removed 10 bases at V and 1 base at J, leaving 6 bases unmatched. The CDR3 runs to 13 residues. Per germline, CDR1 SNHLY and CDR2 FYNNEI. The CDR3 nucleotides read TGTGCCATTACAGGGGTTTGGAACACTGAAGCTTTCTTT. Translated: CAITGVWNTEAFF.

As concerns this clone: This sample includes further DNA sequences coding for the same CDR3. V is TRBV6-5 and J is TRBJ2-7; no definite D call. CDR3 length: 13 residues. Trimming left V 0 bases short and J 4 bases short, with 7 bases between. CDR1 is MNHEY and CDR2 is SVGAGI in the germline V gene. CDR3 nucleotide sequence: TGTGCCAGCAGTTACTCGGCCCCTTACGAGCAGTACTTC. Translation: CASSYSAPYEQYF.

V gene TRBV13 combines with J gene TRBJ2-4; 7 bases agree with TRBD1. The CDR3 is made up of 16 amino acids. Germline V lookup: CDR1 PRHDT, CDR2 FYEKMQ (reference sequence). V dropped 7 bases and J dropped 4; count of bases not matched to a gene: 13. The CDR3 DNA reads TGTGCCAGCAACCTCCCGTTGCAGGGGGAAAAAAACATTCAGTACTTC. Protein sequence: CASNLPLQGEKNIQYF.